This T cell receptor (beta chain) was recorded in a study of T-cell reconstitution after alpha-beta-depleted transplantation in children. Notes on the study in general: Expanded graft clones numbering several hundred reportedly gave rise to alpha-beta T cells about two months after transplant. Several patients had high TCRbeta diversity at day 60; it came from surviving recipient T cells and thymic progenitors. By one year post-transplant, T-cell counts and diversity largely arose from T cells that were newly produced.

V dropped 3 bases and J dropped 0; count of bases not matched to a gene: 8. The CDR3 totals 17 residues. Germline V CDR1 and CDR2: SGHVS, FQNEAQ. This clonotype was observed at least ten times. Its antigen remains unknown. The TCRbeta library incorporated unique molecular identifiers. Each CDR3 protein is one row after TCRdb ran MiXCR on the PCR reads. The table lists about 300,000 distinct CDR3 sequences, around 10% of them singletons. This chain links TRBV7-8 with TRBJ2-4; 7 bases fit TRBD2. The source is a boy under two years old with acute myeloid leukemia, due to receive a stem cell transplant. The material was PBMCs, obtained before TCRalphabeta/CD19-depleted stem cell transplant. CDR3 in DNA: TGTGCCAGCAGCTTCGGCCGGGAGGTCCTAGCCAAAAACATTCAGTACTTC. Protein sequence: CASSFGREVLAKNIQYF.